Presented here are 15 T cell receptor beta chains from one specimen sequenced in a study of blood T cell repertoires in COVID-19. Generated by immunoSEQ multiplex PCR, the TCRdb table keeps only in-frame clones and is missing some. The sample consists of under 200,000 clones, roughly three quarters of them appearing once. Sequencing was carried out using peripheral blood. These receptors were obtained from a woman between 40 and 55 years old with COVID-19, enrolled during active disease.

The V and J genes are TRBV18 and TRBJ2-7; TRBD1 matches at 7 bases. The CDR3 length is 15 residues. Germline V lookup: CDR1 KGHSH, CDR2 LQKENI. After removal of 3 bases from V and 2 bases from J, the junction contained 7 bases not matched to a gene. The CDR3 DNA follows: TGTGCCAGCTCACCGCCGACAGGGATGCCCTACGAGCAGTACTTC. Protein: CASSPPTGMPYEQYF.

The chain employs TRBV5-1 and TRBJ2-5; 7 nucleotides match TRBD1. The ends lost 3 bases at V and 2 bases at J; junction bases unmatched: 4. Germline V gene lookup returns CDR1 SGHRS and CDR2 YFSETQ. The length of the CDR3 is 14 residues. CDR3 DNA: TGCGCCAGCAGCTGGGGACAGTCTCAAGAGACCCAGTACTTC. It encodes CASSWGQSQETQYF.

V gene TRBV7-8 combines with J gene TRBJ2-5, with TRBD2 matching over 12 bases. The V segment lost 5 bases and the J segment 1 base; nucleotides outside the gene matches: 8. Germline CDR1 reads SGHVS; CDR2 reads FQNEAQ. CDR3 size: 17 residues. This CDR3 reads CASSLNGLAGIQETQYF. In DNA, the CDR3 is TGTGCCAGCAGCCTGAACGGACTAGCGGGAATCCAAGAGACCCAGTACTTC.

V gene TRBV5-1 combines with J gene TRBJ2-1, with a weak D call TRBD2 (5 bases). The CDR3 is made up of 14 amino acids. CDR1 SGHRS and CDR2 YFSETQ come from the germline V gene. Trimming left V 1 base short and J 9 bases short, with 14 bases between. The CDR3 sequence: CASSLPLRGSEQFF. The CDR3 DNA reads TGCGCCAGCAGCTTGCCACTCCGTGGGAGTGAGCAGTTCTTC.

The chain carries TRBV12-3 or TRBV12-4 and TRBJ1-1, with 7 bases aligning to TRBD1. Trimming at V came to 6 bases and at J to 4 bases, leaving 5 bases not matched to a gene. This CDR3 spans 13 amino acids. The CDR3: CASRTGWATEAFF. CDR3 nucleotide sequence: TGTGCCAGCAGGACAGGGTGGGCCACTGAAGCTTTCTTT.

The chain recombines TRBV2 with TRBJ2-7, with TRBD2 matching 7 bases. The ends lost 6 bases at V and 4 bases at J; junction bases unmatched: 9. CDR3 length equals 14 residues. CDR1 is SNHLY, CDR2 FYNNEI, per germline. Here the CDR3 reads CASSGGLGNYEQYF. DNA of the CDR3: TGTGCCAGCAGCGGGGGGTTGGGGAATTACGAGCAGTACTTC.

The V gene is TRBV27, the J gene TRBJ2-2; possibly TRBD2 for D (5 bases). V was cut by 5 bases and J by 1 base, with 14 bases left in between. This CDR3 contains 16 residues. Germline V CDR1 and CDR2: MNHEY, SMNVEV (reference sequence). CDR3 DNA sequence: TGTGCCAGCAGTCAACTCGGGGTGGTGAACACCGGGGAGCTGTTTTTT. As protein: CASSQLGVVNTGELFF.

This clone has only a few counts. This sequence joins TRBV10-3 and TRBJ2-7; 12 nucleotides line up with TRBD1. With 6 bases clipped from V and 5 bases from J, the junction kept 11 bases outside the gene matches. The CDR3 sequence is 16 residues long. In germline, CDR1 is ENHRY, CDR2 SYGVKD. DNA of the CDR3: TGTGCCATCAGATACCAAACGGGACAGGGGGCCCACGAGCAGTACTTC. This codes for CAIRYQTGQGAHEQYF.

The J gene is TRBJ1-1, the V gene TRBV5-1; D is undetermined. Germline V lookup: CDR1 SGHRS, CDR2 YFSETQ. V lost 0 bases, J lost 1 base, and 10 bases lay in between. The CDR3 consists of 15 residues. The CDR3 nucleotides read TGCGCCAGCAGCTTGGATGAGTCTGGGAACACTGAAGCTTTCTTT. Translated: CASSLDESGNTEAFF.

This chain joins TRBV2 and TRBJ1-6; 7 bases line up with TRBD1. There are 14 residues in the CDR3. V gave up 8 bases and J gave up 5 bases; unmatched junction bases: 6. Per the germline V gene, CDR1 is SNHLY and CDR2 is FYNNEI. As DNA, the CDR3 is TGTGCCAGCCGCCCGACAGGGAATAATTCACCCCTCCACTTT. This translates into CASRPTGNNSPLHF.

This sequence joins TRBV23-1 and TRBJ1-5; D might be TRBD1 (5 bases). TRBV23-1 is an ORF, and what it does is uncertain. The CDR3 contains 15 residues. Trimming pared 5 bases from V and 2 bases from J, leaving 13 bases between. CDR3 loop: CASSGKGVGNQPQHF. In DNA form, the CDR3 reads TGCGCCAGCAGTGGGAAAGGGGTGGGCAATCAGCCCCAGCATTTT.

The J gene is TRBJ2-5, the V gene TRBV5-8, with D uncertain. CDR3 length equals 13 residues. Germline V gene sequence: CDR1 SGHTS, CDR2 YDEGEE. The V end was cut by 1 base, the J end by 0 bases, with 4 bases between. CDR3 in DNA: TGTGCCAGCAGCTTGTTCAACCAAGAGACCCAGTACTTC. Its translation is CASSLFNQETQYF.

The gene calls are TRBV25-1 and TRBJ2-5, with 9 bases that match TRBD2. The CDR3 has 15 amino acids. CDR1 is MGHDK, CDR2 SYGVNS, per germline. The V segment lost 6 bases and the J segment 4 bases; nucleotides outside the gene matches: 9. CDR3 DNA: TGTGCCAGCAGCCAAATAGCGGGAGTGACAGAGACCCAGTACTTC. Amino acid sequence: CASSQIAGVTETQYF.

The gene calls are TRBV30 and TRBJ2-5; D is uncertain. The CDR3 has 14 amino acids. The germline CDR1 and CDR2 sequences are GTSNPN and SVGIG (reference sequence). The germline V and J ends were trimmed by 2 bases and 5 bases, with 15 bases remaining between them. DNA for the CDR3: TGTGCCTGGAGTAAGAGAACACGCGGCGAGACCCAGTACTTC. Translated: CAWSKRTRGETQYF.

The chain links TRBV4-1 to TRBJ1-4; 7 nucleotides line up with TRBD1. Germline lookup yields CDR1 MGHRA and CDR2 YSYEKL. The CDR3 contains 17 residues. With 0 bases clipped from V and 3 bases from J, the junction kept 7 bases outside the gene matches. CDR3 nucleotide sequence: TGCGCCAGCAGCCAAGATCACGGACAGGTTTCTAATGAAAAACTGTTTTTT. Residues: CASSQDHGQVSNEKLFF.